The entry below describes one TCR beta chain. What it binds is unknown. The sample belongs to a study of CD8 T cells in ankylosing spondylitis. Overall study results and limits: Typical of ankylosing spondylitis blood, it appeared, was a TCR beta motif of eight highly homologous variants. Certain motif variants had earlier appeared in reactive arthritis synovial fluid and blood. Disease-linked clones were found to be CD8+ and relatively rare in peripheral blood.

TCRdb analysed the 5' RACE reads with MiXCR anew, one entry per CDR3 protein. Of about 300,000 distinct CDR3 sequences listed, roughly 20% are singletons. CDR3 length: 18 residues. Germline CDR1 reads SGHTA; CDR2 reads FQGNSA. V shed 5 bases and J 2 bases; nucleotides not matched to a gene: 14. The source is a female donor with ankylosing spondylitis or in good health (not recorded which). The material sequenced was blood, either unsorted or a sorted T cell fraction (not recorded which). This chain connects TRBV7-2 to TRBJ2-7; 11 bases fit TRBD2. The CDR3 sequence is CASSLGLAGGQSTYEQYF. As DNA, the CDR3 is TGTGCCAGCAGCCTCGGGCTAGCGGGAGGCCAGTCCACCTACGAGCAGTACTTC.